Below are 14 T cell receptor beta chains sequenced from a single sample in a study of CD8+CD57+ T cells in acquired aplastic anemia. TCR beta VDJ and CDR3 were profiled, and genomic DNA was the template. TCRdb reprocessed the reads via MiXCR and lists one record per CDR3 protein. The sample records 180,000 or so distinct CDR3 sequences, 35% to 50% being singletons. The material sequenced was sorted CD4+, CD8+, or CD8+CD57+ T cells (not recorded which) from PBMCs. These receptors originate from a human donor in good health.

The chain uses TRBV4-3 and TRBJ1-1; D might be TRBD1 (6 bases). There are 16 residues in the CDR3. From germline, CDR1 is LGHNA and CDR2 YSLEER. Trimming removed 1 base from V and 3 bases from J, with 15 bases in between. In DNA, the CDR3 is TGCGCCAGCAGCCAAGCTCCGGGACACGGGGACACTGAAGCTTTCTTT. Amino acids: CASSQAPGHGDTEAFF.

The chain combines TRBV25-1 with TRBJ2-7, with D uncertain. The CDR3 length is 14 residues. From germline, CDR1 is MGHDK and CDR2 SYGVNS. V dropped 1 base and J dropped 3 bases, with 10 bases sitting between them. DNA of the CDR3: TGTGCCAGCAGTGAATCGGGTCAGGACTACGAGCAGTACTTC. This encodes CASSESGQDYEQYF.

The sample holds many counts of this clonotype. The chain recombines TRBV12-3 or TRBV12-4 with TRBJ1-1; tentative D call: TRBD1 (5 bases). The V end lost 6 bases, the J end lost 1 base, and 12 bases lay between the germline ends. This CDR3 is 14 amino acids long. CDR3 sequence: CASSLGRRNTEAFF. In nucleotides, the CDR3 is TGTGCCAGCAGCTTGGGACGGAGGAACACTGAAGCTTTCTTT.

This clonotype was seen ten or more times. The V and J genes are TRBV9 and TRBJ2-3, with D maybe TRBD2 (5 bases). Germline V CDR1 and CDR2: SGDLS, YYNGEE. V was cut by 2 bases and J by 6 bases, with 13 bases left in between. The CDR3 covers 14 residues. The CDR3, as DNA: TGTGCCAGCAGCGTGGGCCCGACTACCGATACGCAGTATTTT. Its protein is CASSVGPTTDTQYF.

This chain joins TRBV15 and TRBJ1-2, with D unresolved. Germline assignment: CDR1 LNHNV and CDR2 YYDKDF (reference sequence). With 5 bases removed from V and 7 bases from J, the gap between germline ends came to 14 bases. CDR3 length: 13 residues. This CDR3 is CATSPSAAAGYTF. For the CDR3, the DNA is TGTGCCACCAGCCCATCGGCGGCCGCTGGCTACACCTTC.

J is TRBJ1-1 and V is TRBV30; no definite D call. From germline, CDR1 is GTSNPN and CDR2 SVGIG (reference sequence). V lost 2 bases and J lost 8, with 15 bases in between. This CDR3 has 13 amino acids. DNA for the CDR3: TGTGCCTGGAGTTTAGAGGTCGGAGGGGAAGCTTTCTTT. This translates into CAWSLEVGGEAFF.

This clonotype was seen a few times. A read error is likely, as this CDR3 ends without the conserved phenylalanine or tryptophan. V and J are TRBV11-3 and TRBJ2-5; the match to TRBD1 covers 7 bases. The CDR3 consists of 14 residues. From germline, CDR1 is SGHNT and CDR2 YENEEA. Trimming at V came to 5 bases and at J to 0 bases, leaving 3 bases not matched to a gene. The CDR3 region is CASSTQGYQETQYS. The CDR3, as DNA: TGTGCCAGCAGCACACAGGGGTACCAAGAGACCCAGTACTCC.

The chain carries TRBV10-1 and TRBJ1-4, with TRBD1 matching over 7 bases. The CDR3 runs 14 residues. Trimming took 6 bases from V and 7 from J; bases not matched to a gene: 8. Germline CDR1 and CDR2: WNHNN and SYGVQD (reference sequence). For the CDR3, the DNA is TGCGCCAGCAGCGACACACAGGGGACTGAAAAACTGTTTTTT. Protein: CASSDTQGTEKLFF.

Notes on this clonotype: With a much larger clone just one base away, this may be a read error. V gene TRBV5-1 combines with J gene TRBJ2-5; D could derive from TRBD1 or TRBD2 (6 bases each). The V gene's germline CDR1 is SGHRS and CDR2 YFSETQ. The CDR3 is made up of 15 amino acids. The CDR3 region is CANSLRTGAVETQYF. For the CDR3, the DNA is TGCGCCAACAGCTTAAGGACGGGGGCGGTGGAGACCCAGTACTTC.

In this sample, this clonotype turned up many times. The gene calls are TRBV5-6 and TRBJ2-7; D not resolved. From germline, CDR1 is SGHDT and CDR2 YYEEEE. The CDR3 covers 13 residues. V lost 3 bases, J lost 2 bases, and 9 bases lay in between. As DNA, the CDR3 is TGTGCCAGCAGCTCAACAGCTCCCTACGAGCAGTACTTC. Its translation is CASSSTAPYEQYF.

This clonotype was observed a few times. This chain connects TRBV29-1 to TRBJ1-1; D is perhaps TRBD1 (6 bases). CDR3 length: 13 residues. Germline-derived CDR1 and CDR2 are SQVTM and ANQGSEA. V dropped 3 bases and J dropped 5 bases, with 13 bases sitting between them. The CDR3 nucleotides are TGCAGCGTTGAGGGCAGGGGATGGACTGAAGCTTTCTTT. Its protein product is CSVEGRGWTEAFF.

V usage is TRBV7-2 and J usage is TRBJ2-5; D may be TRBD1 (6 bases). CDR1 is SGHTA, CDR2 FQGNSA, per germline. This CDR3 has 13 amino acids. The ends were cut back, 3 bases at V and 5 bases at J, with 10 bases in the middle. For the CDR3, the DNA is TGTGCCAGCAGCTTCCGGACAGTCGAGACCCAGTACTTC. Encoded protein: CASSFRTVETQYF.

As for this clonotype: This may be a read error: a much more frequent sequence differs by one nucleotide. The chain carries TRBV20-1 and TRBJ2-1; 8 nucleotides align to TRBD2. The V gene's germline CDR1 is DFQATT and CDR2 SNEGSKA (reference sequence). The CDR3 length is 15 residues. CDR3 protein: CGARDPTGGKNEQFF. The DNA of the CDR3 is TGCGGTGCTAGAGATCCTACGGGGGGGAAAAATGAGCAGTTCTTC.

The chain recombines TRBV9 with TRBJ2-3, with TRBD2 identical over 7 bases. From germline, CDR1 is SGDLS and CDR2 YYNGEE. Germline trimming cut 7 bases from V and 0 bases from J; bases unmatched to any gene: 8. CDR3 length: 15 amino acids. CDR3 residues: CASGEGRASTDTQYF. The CDR3 bases are TGTGCCAGCGGCGAAGGGAGGGCTAGCACAGATACGCAGTATTTT.